The 24 T cell receptor beta chains below all came from one sample that was sequenced in a study of blood T cells in healthy people across ages. For the second PCR, which ran for about 6 to 11 cycles, a sample-barcoded 5' primer and a J-beta primer mix were used. TCRdb re-called the 5' RACE reads with MiXCR, one entry per CDR3 protein. This sample carries about 780,000 distinct CDR3 sequences, 20% to 30% of them seen once, and the ten largest clones take over 2.5%. This same sample was also part of a study on T cells of mothers and their children.

Sample: blood. These receptor sequences come from a boy younger than 18 in good health.

This sequence joins TRBV15 and TRBJ2-1, with TRBD2 identical over 8 bases. The DNA end is a closer match to TRBJ2-5, so the J assignment may be wrong. Germline lookup yields CDR1 LNHNV and CDR2 YYDKDF (reference sequence). The CDR3 length is 14 residues. The CDR3 nucleotides read TGTGCCACCAGCGGGGGACTAGTAGGGGAGACCCAGTACTTC. As protein: CATSGGLVGETQYF.

The chain has TRBV4-1 and TRBJ1-6; D gene uncertain. With 1 base removed from V and 6 bases from J, the gap between germline ends came to 16 bases. The length of the CDR3 is 17 residues. The germline V gene has CDR1 MGHRA and CDR2 YSYEKL. CDR3 bases: TGCGCCAGCAGCCAAGTTCAAGCGGACGATACTAATTCACCCCTCCACTTT. This sequence encodes CASSQVQADDTNSPLHF.

This clonotype has only a few counts. The V and J genes are TRBV7-8 and TRBJ2-5; 11 bases line up with TRBD1. The germline CDR1 and CDR2 sequences are SGHVS and FQNEAQ. V lost 5 bases and J lost 4; bases outside the gene matches: 12. The CDR3 length is 17 residues. The CDR3 DNA reads TGTGCCAGCAGCAACAAACAGGACAGGGGGCGAGCAGAGACCCAGTACTTC. The encoded protein is CASSNKQDRGRAETQYF.

This clonotype was found a few times. The rearrangement links TRBV24-1 to TRBJ2-5, with D possibly TRBD1 on 5 matching bases. The CDR3 is 15 residues long. Germline V CDR1 and CDR2: KGHDR, SFDVKD. The V gene lost 3 bases and the J gene lost 3 bases, with 13 bases spanning the gap. CDR3 sequence (DNA): TGTGCCACCAGTGATACCATAGAAGGGGAAGAGACCCAGTACTTC. The encoded protein is CATSDTIEGEETQYF.

V is TRBV3-1 and J is TRBJ2-7; D is unresolved. Germline CDR1 reads LGHDT; CDR2 reads YNNKEL (reference sequence). V was clipped by 4 bases and J by 6 bases, with 7 bases between them. This CDR3 region has 11 residues. The CDR3 bases are TGTGCCAGCAGCCGAGTAGGCGAGCAGTACTTC. Protein sequence: CASSRVGEQYF.

The chain recombines TRBV30 with TRBJ1-4, with D possibly TRBD1 on 5 matching bases. Germline loops: CDR1 GTSNPN, CDR2 SVGIG (reference sequence). This CDR3 contains 13 residues. V was shortened by 8 bases and J by 8 bases, with 18 bases between the two germline ends. The CDR3 DNA reads as TGTGCCGGGCTAGACAGCTACACGGAAAAACTGTTTTTT. Protein product: CAGLDSYTEKLFF.

This clonotype was picked up a small number of times. V usage is TRBV25-1 and J usage is TRBJ1-4; D is perhaps TRBD1 (5 bases). The V end was cut by 1 base, the J end by 7 bases, with 13 bases between. From germline, CDR1 is MGHDK and CDR2 SYGVNS. The CDR3 spans 15 residues. CDR3 region: CASSEWAGSGEKLFF. DNA for the CDR3: TGTGCCAGCAGTGAATGGGCAGGGTCAGGTGAAAAACTGTTTTTT.

The chain recombines TRBV7-6 with TRBJ2-5; tentatively, D is TRBD1 (7 bases). Germline loops: CDR1 SGHVS, CDR2 FNYEAQ. V was trimmed by 2 bases and J by 11 bases, leaving 18 bases between them. This CDR3 spans 14 amino acids. The CDR3 coding sequence is TGTGCCAGCAGCTTAAGGCAGGGGGGTCGGGAGCAGTACTTC. It yields the protein CASSLRQGGREQYF. Combining the CDR3 with reference TRBV7-6 and TRBJ2-5 gives the whole variable domain GAGVSQSPRYKVTKRGQDVALRCDPISGHVSLYWYRQALGQGPEFLTYFNYEAQQDKSGLPNDRFSAERPEGSISTLTIQRTEQRDSAMYRCASSLRQGGREQYFGPGTRLLVL.

The J gene is TRBJ2-1, the V gene TRBV12-3 or TRBV12-4; a weak D match, TRBD1 (5 bases). The J call may be mistaken, given a closer DNA end match to TRBJ2-7. The CDR3 has 15 residues. The CDR3 sequence: CASSLRQGQFAEQYF. In DNA, the CDR3 is TGTGCCAGCAGTTTGAGGCAGGGCCAATTCGCCGAGCAGTACTTC.

A few counts support this clonotype. This sequence joins TRBV11-2 and TRBJ2-5; D is unresolved. The J call may be mistaken, given a closer DNA end match to TRBJ2-1. In germline, CDR1 is SGHAT, CDR2 FQNNGV. The length of the CDR3 is 14 residues. CDR3 protein: CASSLEVALVEQFF. The CDR3 DNA sequence: TGTGCCAGCAGCTTAGAGGTCGCGCTGGTTGAGCAGTTCTTC.

The chain carries TRBV25-1 and TRBJ2-2, with D perhaps TRBD1 (6 bases). This CDR3 is built from 18 residues. Trimming removed 6 bases at V and 7 bases at J, with 27 bases between. Germline CDR1 reads MGHDK; CDR2 reads SYGVNS. CDR3 sequence: CASREGRSDRMRFGELFF. The DNA of the CDR3 is TGTGCCAGCAGGGAAGGGCGCTCCGACAGGATGAGGTTCGGGGAGCTGTTTTTT.

This clonotype was counted between two and nine times. J is TRBJ2-2 and V is TRBV6-5, with TRBD2 matching over 8 bases. The CDR3 covers 15 residues. V was clipped by 4 bases and J by 6 bases; unmatched bases: 7. CDR1 is MNHEY and CDR2 is SVGAGI in the germline V gene. CDR3 sequence (DNA): TGTGCCAGCAGTTTCATCGGGGGGGCGGCCGGGGAGCTGTTTTTT. Translation gives CASSFIGGAAGELFF.

This chain uses TRBV18 with TRBJ1-4; D ambiguous. CDR3 size: 15 residues. V was pared by 3 bases and J by 7 bases, with 15 bases between. Germline V gene data show CDR1 as KGHSH and CDR2 as LQKENI. CDR3 sequence (DNA): TGTGCCAGCTCACCTCGGCAAGCTAAAAGTGAAAAACTGTTTTTT. It translates to CASSPRQAKSEKLFF.

The chain uses TRBV7-2 and TRBJ2-7, with D unclear. Germline assignment: CDR1 SGHTA and CDR2 FQGNSA. This CDR3 contains 13 residues. V was trimmed by 1 base and J by 5 bases, leaving 9 bases between them. CDR3 amino acids: CASSLEAANEQYF. CDR3 DNA sequence: TGTGCCAGCAGCTTAGAGGCCGCCAACGAGCAGTACTTC.

A few counts support this clonotype. The chain has TRBV7-6 and TRBJ2-3; 9 bases are a match to TRBD2. The CDR3 is 16 amino acids. CDR1 is SGHVS and CDR2 is FNYEAQ in the germline V gene. V lost 1 base, J lost 1 base, and 3 bases stayed unmatched. CDR3 residues: CASSLEVAGGTDTQYF. CDR3 sequence (DNA): TGTGCCAGCAGCTTAGAGGTAGCGGGGGGCACAGATACGCAGTATTTT.

The rearrangement joins TRBV7-3 to TRBJ2-5, with no clear D. Germline V CDR1 and CDR2: SGHTA, FQGTGA. V lost 3 bases to trimming and J lost 4 bases, with 12 bases between them. The CDR3 has 14 residues. CDR3 sequence: CASSLSAESETQYF. The CDR3 nucleotides read TGTGCCAGCAGCTTGTCGGCGGAGTCAGAGACCCAGTACTTC. Based on the CDR3 plus reference TRBV7-3 and TRBJ2-5, the full variable domain is GAGVSQTPSNKVTEKGKYVELRCDPISGHTALYWYRQSLGQGPEFLIYFQGTGAADDSGLPNDRFFAVRPEGSVSTLKIQRTERGDSAVYLCASSLSAESETQYFGPGTRLLVL.

This clonotype was seen at least ten times. The chain uses TRBV7-2 and TRBJ2-5; possibly TRBD1 for D (6 bases). The CDR3 spans 15 residues. V was cut by 2 bases and J by 2 bases, with 12 bases left in between. The germline V gene has CDR1 SGHTA and CDR2 FQGNSA. The CDR3: CASSLRTAHQETQYF. The CDR3 DNA sequence: TGTGCCAGCAGCTTAAGGACAGCCCATCAAGAGACCCAGTACTTC. The full variable domain, in which reference TRBV7-2 and TRBJ2-5 provide the parts outside the CDR3, is GAGVSQSPSNKVTEKGKDVELRCDPISGHTALYWYRQSLGQGLEFLIYFQGNSAPDKSGLPSDRFSAERTGGSVSTLTIQRTQQEDSAVYLCASSLRTAHQETQYFGPGTRLLVL.

This clonotype turned up a few times. The chain couples TRBV13 to TRBJ2-5; D tentatively fits TRBD1 or TRBD2 (6 bases each). Germline CDR1 is PRHDT and CDR2 is FYEKMQ (reference sequence). The germline V and J ends were trimmed by 3 bases and 2 bases, with 19 bases remaining between them. The CDR3 length is 17 residues. The DNA for the CDR3 is TGTGCCAGCAGCTTCGGACCCCCGGGGGCCCTTCAAGAGACCCAGTACTTC. Translated, it gives CASSFGPPGALQETQYF.

The chain uses TRBV3-1 and TRBJ2-5, with 9 bases aligning to TRBD1. Germline trimming cut 1 base from V and 5 bases from J; bases unmatched to any gene: 5. The germline CDR1 and CDR2 sequences are LGHDT and YNNKEL (reference sequence). This CDR3 comprises 15 residues. The CDR3 loop is CASSQVATGGETQYF. CDR3 sequence (DNA): TGTGCCAGCAGCCAAGTGGCGACAGGGGGGGAGACCCAGTACTTC.

This clonotype has more than one count but fewer than ten. V and J are TRBV3-1 and TRBJ2-7; 8 nucleotides align to TRBD2. After removal of 1 base from V and 3 bases from J, the junction contained 5 bases not matched to a gene. The CDR3 totals 15 residues. Germline V gene sequence: CDR1 LGHDT, CDR2 YNNKEL (reference sequence). For the CDR3, the DNA is TGTGCCAGCAGCCAAGGTGGGGCGGGGGGCTACGAGCAGTACTTC. Translated, it gives CASSQGGAGGYEQYF.

This rearrangement joins TRBV5-1 to TRBJ1-1, with a tentative D call TRBD1 (6 bases). Per the germline V gene, CDR1 is SGHRS and CDR2 is YFSETQ. Trimming removed 2 bases at V and 1 base at J, with 9 bases between. The CDR3 spans 14 residues. The CDR3, as DNA: TGCGCCAGCAGCTTCGGACAGTCGAACACTGAAGCTTTCTTT. It yields the protein CASSFGQSNTEAFF.

The CDR3 here is CASSPPQGRSGNTIYF. In DNA form, the CDR3 reads TGTGCCAGCTCACCACCGCAGGGCCGCTCTGGAAACACCATATATTTT. The chain links TRBV18 to TRBJ1-3, with D perhaps matching TRBD1 (5 bases). Germline CDR1 is KGHSH and CDR2 is LQKENI. CDR3 length equals 16 residues. V lost 0 bases to trimming and J lost 0 bases, with 9 bases between them.

This clonotype was detected a few times. This rearrangement joins TRBV20-1 to TRBJ2-7; 8 nucleotides agree with TRBD1. Germline CDR1 and CDR2: DFQATT and SNEGSKA (reference sequence). This CDR3 region has 10 residues. Here the CDR3 reads CRTTGGEQYF. The CDR3 bases are TGCAGGACTACAGGGGGCGAGCAGTACTTC.

The CDR3 protein is CASSPDRQGARSGYTF. The CDR3 DNA reads TGTGCCAGCTCACCTGATCGACAGGGAGCGAGGAGTGGCTACACCTTC. The V call is TRBV18, the J call TRBJ1-2; 7 nucleotides match TRBD1. The junction had 14 bases not matched to a gene; V was cut back by 3 bases and J by 7 bases. The CDR3 runs to 16 residues. Per the germline V gene, CDR1 is KGHSH and CDR2 is LQKENI. Full variable domain (missing parts from reference TRBV18 and TRBJ1-2): NAGVMQNPRHLVRRRGQEARLRCSPMKGHSHVYWYRQLPEEGLKFMVYLQKENIIDESGMPKERFSAEFPKEGPSILRIQQVVRGDSAAYFCASSPDRQGARSGYTFGSGTRLTVV.